Sequencing of this T cell receptor beta chain was carried out in a study of T cells after posttransplantation cyclophosphamide. Study-wide results and limits: Later blood repertoires were often dominated by clones from the donor CD8+ memory compartment. TRB overlap between skin or GI tissue T cells and blood was limited.

Generated by immunoSEQ multiplex PCR, the TCRdb table keeps only in-frame clones and is missing some. Of tens of thousands of clones in the sample, about 94% were seen once. The germline V gene encodes CDR1 SNHLY and CDR2 FYNNEI. The V end was cut by 0 bases, the J end by 5 bases, with 7 bases between. CDR3 length equals 14 residues. Remarks on this clone: The antigen remains undetermined.

The clonotype was recovered from a woman in her 30s in good health and a related stem cell transplant donor. The chain recombines TRBV2 with TRBJ1-4; D remains unclear. Sequences were obtained from PBMCs. The chain's CDR3 is CASSEAGENEKLFF. CDR3 nucleotide sequence: TGTGCCAGCAGTGAAGCTGGGGAAAATGAAAAACTGTTTTTT.